The 14 T cell receptor beta chains below all came from one sample that was sequenced in a study of cytomegalovirus exposure and HLA in healthy donors (TCRdb year 2017). Library prep was done by the immunoSEQ multiplex PCR assay. The multiplex PCR relied on a mix of 60 forward primers for TCR Vbeta segments and 13 reverse primers for TCR Jbeta segments. The source is immuneACCESS, and TCRdb retained only in-frame sequences with V and J called. Part of the clones is not carried over; for the studies checked, unresolved V genes explain less than half of this, and the remainder is unexplained. The sample table shows 110,000 to 150,000 clones, and 77% are seen once. The ten largest clones add up to less than 5% of the sample. The material sequenced was PBMCs. Receptors originate from a male donor in good health and CMV-seronegative.

The chain couples TRBV6-6 to TRBJ1-2; tentatively, D is TRBD1 (5 bases). The CDR3 totals 13 residues. V was shortened by 4 bases and J by 3 bases, with 9 bases between the two germline ends. CDR1 is MNHNY, CDR2 SVGAGI, per germline (reference sequence). The CDR3 protein is CASSSRDYYGYTF. The DNA of the CDR3 is TGTGCCAGCAGTTCCAGGGATTACTATGGCTACACCTTC.

The rearrangement links TRBV6-5 to TRBJ2-7; 7 bases are shared with TRBD1. This CDR3 spans 13 amino acids. The germline gives CDR1 MNHEY, CDR2 SVGAGI. Germline trimming cut 0 bases from V and 7 bases from J; bases unmatched to any gene: 3. The CDR3 DNA reads as TGTGCCAGCAGTTACTCAGGGGGCGGGGAGCAGTACTTC. Its protein is CASSYSGGGEQYF.

V usage is TRBV19 and J usage is TRBJ2-6; possibly TRBD1 for D (6 bases). V was clipped by 5 bases and J by 2 bases, with 10 bases between them. CDR3 size: 15 residues. Germline values: CDR1 LNHDA, CDR2 SQIVND (reference sequence). CDR3 DNA sequence: TGTGCCAGTAGTGAGGACAGACCTGGGGCCAACGTCCTGACTTTC. Its translation is CASSEDRPGANVLTF.

The V gene is TRBV4-1, the J gene TRBJ1-5, with D perhaps TRBD1 (5 bases). V gave up 1 base and J gave up 10 bases, with 17 bases separating them. The germline V gene has CDR1 MGHRA and CDR2 YSYEKL. The CDR3 runs 15 residues. CDR3 coding DNA: TGCGCCAGCAGCCAAGGGGGCCAGGTCAACCGTCCCCAGCATTTT. Encoded protein: CASSQGGQVNRPQHF.

This chain connects TRBV5-1 to TRBJ2-2, with 9 bases fitting TRBD2. The CDR3 totals 16 residues. Losses at the gene ends were 0 bases for V and 1 base for J; bases not matched to a gene: 1. The germline CDR1 and CDR2 sequences are SGHRS and YFSETQ. The CDR3 protein is CASSLAAGGNTGELFF. In DNA, the CDR3 is TGCGCCAGCAGCTTGGCAGCGGGAGGGAACACCGGGGAGCTGTTTTTT.

This clone was observed a handful of times. The chain carries TRBV27 and TRBJ2-1; TRBD2 aligns across 10 bases. This CDR3 contains 15 residues. The V gene's germline CDR1 is MNHEY and CDR2 SMNVEV (reference sequence). J was trimmed by 7 bases and V by 4 bases; bases with no gene match: 7. CDR3 bases: TGTGCCAGCAGTTCTCAGCGGGAGGGCCAGAATGAGCAGTTCTTC. It translates to CASSSQREGQNEQFF.

This chain connects TRBV30 to TRBJ2-5; D is possibly TRBD1 (6 bases). There are 14 residues in the CDR3. Germline V gene lookup returns CDR1 GTSNPN and CDR2 SVGIG (reference sequence). Trimming removed 5 bases from V and 2 bases from J, with 15 bases in between. CDR3: CAWLPGTRQETQYF. The CDR3 coding sequence is TGTGCCTGGCTCCCCGGGACACGTCAAGAGACCCAGTACTTC.

The chain links TRBV15 to TRBJ1-2; TRBD1 might be the D (6 bases). Looked up from germline, CDR1 is LNHNV and CDR2 is YYDKDF (reference sequence). Trimming took 1 base from V and 6 from J, leaving 18 bases between them. This CDR3 has 16 amino acids. CDR3 bases: TGTGCCACCAGCAGAGGGGACAACCCCCGCTCCGATGGCTACACCTTC. Amino acids: CATSRGDNPRSDGYTF.

The chain joins TRBV7-6 to TRBJ2-1; 10 bases agree with TRBD2. CDR1 is SGHVS and CDR2 is FNYEAQ in the germline V gene. The CDR3 is 15 amino acids. J lost 0 bases, V lost 7 bases, and 3 bases had no gene match. CDR3 protein: CASTPSGSSYNEQFF. The CDR3 nucleotides read TGTGCCAGCACCCCTAGCGGGAGCTCCTACAATGAGCAGTTCTTC.

Written as DNA, the CDR3 is TGTGCCACCTCTTCGGTGAACACTGAAGCTTTCTTT. Its translation is CATSSVNTEAFF. The genes are TRBV27 and TRBJ1-1; D gene uncertain. Trimming removed 10 bases from V and 0 bases from J, with 9 bases in between. The CDR3 has 12 residues. The germline CDR1 and CDR2 sequences are MNHEY and SMNVEV (reference sequence).

The chain joins TRBV11-2 to TRBJ2-5, with 7 bases aligning to TRBD1. The V gene end was trimmed by 7 bases and the J gene end by 3 bases; junction bases not matched to a gene: 8. This CDR3 contains 14 residues. CDR1 is SGHAT, CDR2 FQNNGV, per germline. The CDR3 spells CASTRFQGEETQYF. CDR3 in DNA: TGTGCCAGCACCCGTTTCCAGGGGGAAGAGACCCAGTACTTC.

This rearrangement joins TRBV9 to TRBJ2-1; maybe TRBD2 (5 bases). Germline lookup yields CDR1 SGDLS and CDR2 YYNGEE. V lost 5 bases and J lost 7, with 19 bases in between. The CDR3 totals 15 residues. The CDR3 loop is CASSPGGSVWNEQFF. Here the CDR3 DNA reads TGTGCCAGCAGTCCGGGCGGGTCGGTATGGAATGAGCAGTTCTTC. Drawing the rest from reference TRBV9 and TRBJ2-1, the complete variable domain is DSGVTQTPKHLITATGQRVTLRCSPRSGDLSVYWYQQSLDQGLQFLIQYYNGEERAKGNILERFSAQQFPDLHSELNLSSLELGDSALYFCASSPGGSVWNEQFFGPGTRLTVL.

V gene TRBV9 combines with J gene TRBJ2-1; D is possibly TRBD2 (6 bases). The germline V gene encodes CDR1 SGDLS and CDR2 YYNGEE. This CDR3 has 18 amino acids. V was shortened by 1 base and J by 4 bases, with 21 bases between the two germline ends. The CDR3, as DNA: TGTGCCAGCAGCGTAAGCATAACTCCCTCCGGGAGTTACAATGAGCAGTTCTTC. Its protein is CASSVSITPSGSYNEQFF.

This rearrangement joins TRBV15 to TRBJ2-3, with unresolved D. CDR3 size: 13 residues. Germline V gene sequence: CDR1 LNHNV, CDR2 YYDKDF (reference sequence). V was shortened by 4 bases and J by 1 base, with 6 bases between the two germline ends. In nucleotides, the CDR3 is TGTGCCACCAGCATGGAGCGCACAGATACGCAGTATTTT. This encodes CATSMERTDTQYF.